The 31 T cell receptor beta chains given below trace back to one sample, sequenced in a study of a mutant IDH1 vaccine in newly diagnosed glioma. Time point noted: week 47, end of study. The study gave 300 ug of mutant IDH1 20-mer peptide per vaccine dose, with topical imiquimod. No antigen has been assigned to these receptors. Libraries were prepared by immunoSEQ multiplex PCR; TCRdb keeps only in-frame clonotypes and omits some of them. The sample lists around 60,000 clones; around four fifths were seen once. The input for sequencing was PBMCs, taken from a glioma patient whose treatment included an IDH1 peptide vaccine. The receptors were sampled from a man aged 30 to 39 with glioma.

J is TRBJ1-5 and V is TRBV2; D call uncertain. The CDR3 is 12 amino acids. V was clipped by 5 bases and J by 4 bases, with 6 bases between them. Per germline, CDR1 SNHLY and CDR2 FYNNEI. The DNA of the CDR3 is TGTGCCAGCAGTAATTGGAATCAGCCCCAGCATTTT. It is translated as CASSNWNQPQHF.

The chain recombines TRBV9 with TRBJ2-2; a weak D match, TRBD1 (6 bases). V lost 4 bases to trimming and J lost 6 bases, with 10 bases between them. This CDR3 is 13 amino acids long. Germline V lookup: CDR1 SGDLS, CDR2 YYNGEE. The chain's CDR3 is CASSTTGPGELFF. DNA of the CDR3: TGTGCCAGCAGCACGACAGGTCCCGGGGAGCTGTTTTTT.

V and J are TRBV2 and TRBJ1-4; no firm D call. The CDR3 has 17 residues. Trimming removed 7 bases from V and 0 bases from J, with 18 bases in between. Germline V gene sequence: CDR1 SNHLY, CDR2 FYNNEI. The CDR3 protein is CASNSDPLVATNEKLFF. DNA for the CDR3: TGTGCCAGCAATTCTGATCCCCTTGTTGCAACTAATGAAAAACTGTTTTTT.

This sequence joins TRBV6-5 and TRBJ1-5; D is possibly TRBD1 (5 bases). Germline assignment: CDR1 MNHEY and CDR2 SVGAGI. With 6 bases removed from V and 0 bases from J, the gap between germline ends came to 9 bases. There are 14 residues in the CDR3. The CDR3 nucleotides are TGTGCCAGCAGCGACAGATATAGCAATCAGCCCCAGCATTTT. Translating it yields CASSDRYSNQPQHF.

The chain couples TRBV7-6 to TRBJ2-7; TRBD2 is a possible D gene (6 bases). The CDR3 runs 15 residues. The V gene lost 0 bases and the J gene lost 3 bases, with 12 bases spanning the gap. Per the germline V gene, CDR1 is SGHVS and CDR2 is FNYEAQ. The CDR3, as DNA: TGTGCCAGCAGCTTAGCGGAGGGTTCGGTCTACGAGCAGTACTTC. Amino acid sequence: CASSLAEGSVYEQYF.

The V call is TRBV5-8, the J call TRBJ2-5; no reliable D call. The germline V and J ends were trimmed by 3 bases and 5 bases, with 17 bases remaining between them. The CDR3 sequence is 15 residues long. Germline V gene data show CDR1 as SGHTS and CDR2 as YDEGEE. The CDR3 protein is CASSSGFPIRETQYF. CDR3 coding DNA: TGTGCCAGCAGCTCGGGTTTTCCTATCCGGGAGACCCAGTACTTC.

This clone appeared a single time. V gene TRBV6-4 combines with J gene TRBJ1-2; tentative D call: TRBD1 (6 bases). The germline V and J ends were trimmed by 6 bases and 5 bases, with 16 bases remaining between them. Germline V lookup: CDR1 MRHNA, CDR2 SNTAGT. There are 14 residues in the CDR3. CDR3 nucleotide sequence: TGTGCCAGCAGCCACGGGGGGGCTGGGTATGGCTACACCTTC. It translates to CASSHGGAGYGYTF.

The genes are TRBV6-1 and TRBJ1-2; 8 positions agree with TRBD1. The V gene end was trimmed by 2 bases and the J gene end by 4 bases; junction bases not matched to a gene: 9. The V gene's germline CDR1 is MNHNS and CDR2 SASEGT. This CDR3 has 16 amino acids. The CDR3 sequence: CASSEPGQVVFYGYTF. The CDR3 coding sequence is TGTGCCAGCAGTGAACCGGGACAGGTGGTATTCTATGGCTACACCTTC.

The rearrangement joins TRBV7-9 to TRBJ1-1; no firm D call. This CDR3 comprises 15 residues. V lost 4 bases and J 0 bases, leaving 12 bases between the germline ends. The germline V gene encodes CDR1 SEHNR and CDR2 FQNEAQ (reference sequence). DNA for the CDR3: TGTGCCAGCAGCTACGCCGGTGGGGTGAACACTGAAGCTTTCTTT. It is translated as CASSYAGGVNTEAFF.

The chain recombines TRBV7-6 with TRBJ2-1; D may be TRBD1 (6 bases). The CDR3 loop spans 19 amino acids. V was trimmed by 0 bases and J by 9 bases, leaving 27 bases between them. The germline gives CDR1 SGHVS, CDR2 FNYEAQ. As DNA, the CDR3 is TGTGCCAGCAGCTTAGCGCAGAGGGTCAGGGGAGTTAGCTTTGGTGAGCAGTTCTTC. Protein sequence: CASSLAQRVRGVSFGEQFF.

This chain links TRBV2 with TRBJ2-1; 7 positions agree with TRBD1. Germline V gives CDR1 SNHLY, CDR2 FYNNEI. With V trimmed by 2 bases and J by 2 bases, 6 bases remained unmatched. The CDR3 length is 16 residues. This CDR3 is CASSELTGVPYNEQFF. The DNA of the CDR3 is TGTGCCAGCAGTGAACTTACAGGGGTGCCCTACAATGAGCAGTTCTTC. The full variable domain, completed using reference TRBV2 and TRBJ2-1, is EPEVTQTPSHQVTQMGQEVILRCVPISNHLYFYWYRQILGQKVEFLVSFYNNEISEKSEIFDDQFSVERPDGSNFTLKIRSTKLEDSAMYFCASSELTGVPYNEQFFGPGTRLTVL.

This clone was seen only a few times. This chain joins TRBV28 and TRBJ1-1; no reliable D call. The V gene lost 4 bases and the J gene lost 3 bases, with 9 bases spanning the gap. The germline V gene encodes CDR1 MDHEN and CDR2 SYDVKM. The CDR3 contains 13 residues. The CDR3 nucleotides are TGTGCCAGCAGTTCCGGCGAGCACACTGAAGCTTTCTTT. This sequence encodes CASSSGEHTEAFF.

This chain links TRBV6-5 with TRBJ1-4; TRBD1 matches 7 bases. J gave up 5 bases and V 7 bases, and 10 bases lay outside the gene matches. The length of the CDR3 is 15 residues. The germline CDR1 and CDR2 sequences are MNHEY and SVGAGI. The CDR3 DNA reads as TGTGCCAGCACCTCTCTGGGACAGAGGAATGAAAAACTGTTTTTT. Translated, it gives CASTSLGQRNEKLFF.

The chain uses TRBV28 and TRBJ2-1; 7 bases line up with TRBD1. J gave up 5 bases and V 3 bases, and 10 bases lay outside the gene matches. This CDR3 spans 16 amino acids. CDR1 and CDR2 (germline): MDHEN, SYDVKM. This chain's CDR3 is CASSFEYRDRNNEQFF. The CDR3 nucleotides are TGTGCCAGCAGTTTCGAGTACCGGGACAGAAACAATGAGCAGTTCTTC.

This chain uses TRBV19 with TRBJ1-2; D remains ambiguous. Germline V gives CDR1 LNHDA, CDR2 SQIVND (reference sequence). V lost 7 bases, J lost 2 bases, and 11 bases lay in between. This CDR3 is built from 13 residues. The CDR3 DNA follows: TGTGCCAGTACTTGGGGTTTCAACTATGGCTACACCTTC. Encoded protein: CASTWGFNYGYTF. The whole variable domain, filled in from reference TRBV19 and TRBJ1-2, reads DGGITQSPKYLFRKEGQNVTLSCEQNLNHDAMYWYRQDPGQGLRLIYYSQIVNDFQKGDIAEGYSVSREKKESFPLTVTSAQKNPTAFYLCASTWGFNYGYTFGSGTRLTVV.

V usage is TRBV25-1 and J usage is TRBJ2-5, with 8 bases lining up with TRBD1. V shed 2 bases, J shed 3 bases, and the junction held 5 bases outside the gene matches. Per the germline V gene, CDR1 is MGHDK and CDR2 is SYGVNS. The CDR3 spans 15 residues. As DNA, the CDR3 is TGTGCCAGCAGTGAACAAAAGGACAGGGAAGAGACCCAGTACTTC. Protein: CASSEQKDREETQYF.

V gene TRBV2 combines with J gene TRBJ1-2, with D unclear. Trimming took off 7 bases at V and 0 bases at J, with 24 bases between the two ends. Germline V gene data show CDR1 as SNHLY and CDR2 as FYNNEI. The CDR3 spans 18 residues. As DNA, the CDR3 is TGTGCCAGCAAAGGTCGAGGCCGGACGGTGCATTCTAACTATGGCTACACCTTC. It translates to CASKGRGRTVHSNYGYTF.

The J gene is TRBJ1-6, the V gene TRBV18, with 9 bases that match TRBD1. CDR3 size: 17 residues. With 2 bases clipped from V and 6 bases from J, the junction kept 8 bases outside the gene matches. The V gene's germline CDR1 is KGHSH and CDR2 LQKENI. DNA of the CDR3: TGTGCCAGCTCACCAATAGGACAGGGGTCCGGTAATTCACCCCTCCACTTT. It codes for CASSPIGQGSGNSPLHF.

V gene TRBV6-6 combines with J gene TRBJ1-2; 7 positions match TRBD1. Losses at the gene ends were 6 bases for V and 2 bases for J; bases not matched to a gene: 3. CDR3 length: 13 amino acids. Germline CDR1 is MNHNY and CDR2 is SVGAGI (reference sequence). The chain's CDR3 is CASRGTVNYGYTF. For the CDR3, the DNA is TGTGCCAGCAGGGGGACAGTGAACTATGGCTACACCTTC.

The chain joins TRBV6-6 to TRBJ2-5, with D tentatively TRBD1 (6 bases). Trimming stripped 5 bases from V and 3 bases from J, with 16 bases between. Per germline, CDR1 MNHNY and CDR2 SVGAGI (reference sequence). The CDR3 covers 15 residues. CDR3 sequence reads: CASSPYRDKEETQYF. The CDR3 region has the DNA TGTGCCAGCAGTCCGTACCGGGACAAAGAAGAGACCCAGTACTTC.

The gene calls are TRBV6-6 and TRBJ1-5; 7 bases align to TRBD1. CDR3 length equals 13 residues. Germline loops: CDR1 MNHNY, CDR2 SVGAGI (reference sequence). The V gene end was trimmed by 5 bases and the J gene end by 6 bases; junction bases not matched to a gene: 4. This chain's CDR3 is CASSRQGVQPQHF. The CDR3 bases are TGTGCCAGCAGTCGACAGGGCGTTCAGCCCCAGCATTTT.

This chain joins TRBV6-1 and TRBJ2-3; D gene uncertain. Trimming removed 3 bases at V and 1 base at J, with 17 bases between. The CDR3 length is 17 residues. Germline-derived CDR1 and CDR2 are MNHNS and SASEGT. The CDR3 here is CASSDYLRNGGTDTQYF. The CDR3 nucleotides read TGTGCCAGCAGTGATTACCTAAGAAATGGGGGCACAGATACGCAGTATTTT.

The chain links TRBV5-4 to TRBJ2-1, with D hard to call. Trimming removed 0 bases from V and 6 bases from J, with 10 bases in between. The CDR3 runs 14 residues. Germline V gene data show CDR1 as SGHNT and CDR2 as YYREEE (reference sequence). DNA for the CDR3: TGTGCCAGCAGCTTGGAGCTTCGGGCCAATGAGCAGTTCTTC. This encodes CASSLELRANEQFF.

The J gene is TRBJ1-2, the V gene TRBV2; 10 bases agree with TRBD1. The germline V gene encodes CDR1 SNHLY and CDR2 FYNNEI. Trimming took 6 bases from V and 5 from J; bases not matched to a gene: 3. CDR3 length: 13 residues. CDR3 residues: CASSGQGVYGYTF. Written as DNA, the CDR3 is TGTGCCAGCAGCGGACAGGGGGTGTATGGCTACACCTTC. Looking up the rest from reference TRBV2 and TRBJ1-2 gives the full variable domain: EPEVTQTPSHQVTQMGQEVILRCVPISNHLYFYWYRQILGQKVEFLVSFYNNEISEKSEIFDDQFSVERPDGSNFTLKIRSTKLEDSAMYFCASSGQGVYGYTFGSGTRLTVV.

The V and J genes are TRBV5-1 and TRBJ2-7; D is ambiguous. Trimming stripped 2 bases from V and 5 bases from J, with 8 bases between. CDR1 is SGHRS, CDR2 YFSETQ, per germline. This CDR3 comprises 12 residues. The CDR3 protein is CASSFRPHEQYF. CDR3 nucleotides: TGCGCCAGCAGCTTTCGGCCCCACGAGCAGTACTTC.

The V and J genes are TRBV6-6 and TRBJ1-5, with D maybe TRBD1 (6 bases). The V end was cut by 5 bases, the J end by 4 bases, with 12 bases between. The CDR3 spans 14 residues. Germline CDR1 MNHNY, CDR2 SVGAGI (reference sequence). This CDR3 reads CASSPRDTNQPQHF. Written as DNA, the CDR3 is TGTGCCAGCAGTCCCCGGGACACTAATCAGCCCCAGCATTTT.

V is TRBV11-2 and J is TRBJ2-7; D not certain. V was clipped by 7 bases and J by 2 bases, with 18 bases between them. Germline CDR1 and CDR2: SGHAT and FQNNGV. This CDR3 is 15 amino acids long. DNA for the CDR3: TGTGCCAGCACTCGTATAGGAAGGGAAACCTACGAGCAGTACTTC. Translated: CASTRIGRETYEQYF.

The rearrangement links TRBV7-2 to TRBJ2-7, with no clear D. The CDR3 contains 14 residues. Germline loops: CDR1 SGHTA, CDR2 FQGNSA. The ends were cut back, 5 bases at V and 4 bases at J, with 15 bases in the middle. The CDR3 DNA reads as TGTGCCAGCAGCCTTGCCCTCCGCAAGTACGAGCAGTACTTC. As protein: CASSLALRKYEQYF.

The chain uses TRBV28 and TRBJ2-1; 7 bases are shared with TRBD1. The germline CDR1 and CDR2 sequences are MDHEN and SYDVKM. Trimming cost V 7 bases and J 5 bases; bases outside gene matches: 23. This CDR3 contains 19 residues. The CDR3 coding sequence is TGTGCCAGCATCACACAGGGGAAACTTCGTAGACGGACAAACAATGAGCAGTTCTTC. Translating gives CASITQGKLRRRTNNEQFF.

CDR3: CASSRIDNEQFF. The DNA for the CDR3 is TGTGCCAGCAGCCGGATAGACAATGAGCAGTTCTTC. This chain uses TRBV5-5 with TRBJ2-1; D ambiguous. Trimming removed 4 bases at V and 5 bases at J, with 7 bases between. Germline loops: CDR1 SGHKS, CDR2 YYEKEE (reference sequence). CDR3 length: 12 amino acids. Drawing the rest from reference TRBV5-5 and TRBJ2-1, the complete variable domain is DAGVTQSPTHLIKTRGQQVTLRCSPISGHKSVSWYQQVLGQGPQFIFQYYEKEERGRGNFPDRFSARQFPNYSSELNVNALLLGDSALYLCASSRIDNEQFFGPGTRLTVL.

There are a few counts of this clone. The chain joins TRBV2 to TRBJ1-2; D is possibly TRBD1 (5 bases). CDR3 length: 14 amino acids. Trimming removed 5 bases from V and 2 bases from J, with 12 bases in between. CDR1 is SNHLY and CDR2 is FYNNEI in the germline V gene. This chain's CDR3 is CASSWDGRNYGYTF. The DNA for the CDR3 is TGTGCCAGCAGTTGGGACGGACGGAACTATGGCTACACCTTC.